These 12 T cell receptor beta chains originate from one sample sequenced in a study of T-cell memory formation after mild COVID-19. Each CDR3 protein gets one entry after TCRdb re-called the 5' RACE reads with MiXCR. The table has 550,000 to 600,000 distinct CDR3 sequences, about 20% seen once. Sequencing was done on a sample of PBMCs or a T cell subset sorted from them (not recorded which). The receptor set was obtained from an adult woman who had mild COVID-19 (a few samples of this study predate the infection). Cell type and time point are not known.

This CDR3 is CASSVEGLAVSTDTQYF. CDR3 coding DNA: TGTGCCAGCAGCGTAGAGGGGCTAGCGGTTAGCACAGATACGCAGTATTTT. V gene TRBV9 combines with J gene TRBJ2-3; 7 bases are shared with TRBD2. Germline assignment: CDR1 SGDLS and CDR2 YYNGEE. V lost 0 bases, J lost 0 bases, and 7 bases stayed unmatched. This CDR3 is built from 17 residues. The whole variable domain, remainder taken from reference TRBV9 and TRBJ2-3, is DSGVTQTPKHLITATGQRVTLRCSPRSGDLSVYWYQQSLDQGLQFLIQYYNGEERAKGNILERFSAQQFPDLHSELNLSSLELGDSALYFCASSVEGLAVSTDTQYFGPGTRLTVL.

This clonotype has a handful of counts. The CDR3 DNA follows: TGTGCCAGCAGTTACGACGGGAGGGCCACAGATACGCAGTATTTT. Protein sequence: CASSYDGRATDTQYF. V usage is TRBV6-6 and J usage is TRBJ2-3; TRBD2 matches 8 bases. Trimming cost V 2 bases and J 2 bases; bases outside gene matches: 3. Germline values: CDR1 MNHNY, CDR2 SVGAGI (reference sequence). This CDR3 is built from 15 residues.

CDR3 bases: TGTGCCAGCAGCTTATTCCCTACGGGACAAGTCACAGATACGCAGTATTTT. Its protein is CASSLFPTGQVTDTQYF. The J gene is TRBJ2-3, the V gene TRBV11-2; a possible D gene is TRBD1 (6 bases). The V and J ends lost 2 bases and 2 bases respectively, with 17 bases between them. From germline, CDR1 is SGHAT and CDR2 FQNNGV. This CDR3 comprises 17 residues.

This clonotype was counted between two and nine times. V usage is TRBV3-1 and J usage is TRBJ2-1; 8 nucleotides align to TRBD2. CDR1 and CDR2 from the germline V gene are LGHDT and YNNKEL (reference sequence). The CDR3 length is 16 residues. J was trimmed by 0 bases and V by 6 bases; bases with no gene match: 7. The CDR3 DNA is TGTGCCAGCAGGGGGTTTACTAGCGGCTCCTACAATGAGCAGTTCTTC. It codes for CASRGFTSGSYNEQFF.

This clonotype was detected only a few times. The V gene is TRBV6-5, the J gene TRBJ2-7; tentative D call: TRBD2 (5 bases). V was trimmed by 10 bases and J by 6 bases, leaving 13 bases between them. The V gene's germline CDR1 is MNHEY and CDR2 SVGAGI. The CDR3 extends over 11 amino acids. CDR3 residues: CATQDFPEQYF. In DNA form, the CDR3 reads TGTGCCACCCAGGACTTTCCCGAGCAGTACTTC.

This clonotype was observed a few times. The V gene is TRBV11-2, the J gene TRBJ2-1; a weak D match, TRBD2 (5 bases). Trimming shortened V by 6 bases and J by 0 bases, and 18 bases separated the two germline ends. The CDR3 extends over 17 amino acids. CDR1 is SGHAT, CDR2 FQNNGV, per germline. The CDR3 reads CASSRNGQRSSYNEQFF. The CDR3 DNA follows: TGTGCCAGCAGTCGTAATGGGCAGCGGAGCTCCTACAATGAGCAGTTCTTC.

V gene TRBV6-2 or TRBV6-3 combines with J gene TRBJ2-5; D is ambiguous. Germline loops: CDR1 MNHEY, CDR2 SVGEGT. V was cut by 3 bases and J by 3 bases, with 8 bases left in between. The CDR3 covers 13 residues. CDR3 region: CASSYLAEETQYF. For the CDR3, the DNA is TGTGCCAGCAGTTATTTGGCCGAAGAGACCCAGTACTTC.

The chain uses TRBV5-1 and TRBJ1-2, with D unresolved. The CDR3 loop spans 12 amino acids. Trimming took 1 base from V and 6 from J, leaving 7 bases between them. Germline values: CDR1 SGHRS, CDR2 YFSETQ. The CDR3 protein is CASSLSKNGYTF. DNA of the CDR3: TGCGCCAGCAGCTTGAGCAAAAATGGCTACACCTTC.

V and J are TRBV20-1 and TRBJ1-5; D is ambiguous. V was pared by 0 bases and J by 4 bases, with 7 bases between. Germline V gene lookup returns CDR1 DFQATT and CDR2 SNEGSKA (reference sequence). This CDR3 is 13 amino acids long. The CDR3 region is CSARDRRNQPQHF. The CDR3 DNA is TGCAGTGCTAGAGATCGCAGGAATCAGCCCCAGCATTTT.

This clonotype was observed a few times. The rearrangement joins TRBV7-2 to TRBJ1-2; tentatively, D is TRBD1 (6 bases). CDR1 SGHTA and CDR2 FQGNSA come from the germline V gene. The CDR3 runs 17 residues. V lost 5 bases and J lost 7, with 26 bases in between. CDR3 nucleotide sequence: TGTGCCAGCAGCCCGGACAGTAGCAATCGGGGTGTTGCTGGCTACACCTTC. Its translation is CASSPDSSNRGVAGYTF. The full variable domain, with the rest looked up from reference TRBV7-2 and TRBJ1-2, is GAGVSQSPSNKVTEKGKDVELRCDPISGHTALYWYRQSLGQGLEFLIYFQGNSAPDKSGLPSDRFSAERTGGSVSTLTIQRTQQEDSAVYLCASSPDSSNRGVAGYTFGSGTRLTVV.

V gene TRBV7-9 combines with J gene TRBJ2-5; TRBD1 or TRBD2 may be the D gene (5 bases each). V lost 5 bases and J 5 bases, leaving 15 bases between the germline ends. This CDR3 contains 14 residues. The V gene's germline CDR1 is SEHNR and CDR2 FQNEAQ (reference sequence). The CDR3: CASSPRDGPETQYF. The CDR3 bases are TGTGCCAGCAGCCCGAGGGACGGCCCGGAGACCCAGTACTTC. The full variable domain, rest sourced from reference TRBV7-9 and TRBJ2-5, is DTGVSQNPRHKITKRGQNVTFRCDPISEHNRLYWYRQTLGQGPEFLTYFQNEAQLEKSRLLSDRFSAERPKGSFSTLEIQRTEQGDSAMYLCASSPRDGPETQYFGPGTRLLVL.

This sequence joins TRBV25-1 and TRBJ2-5; 8 bases agree with TRBD1. The CDR3 extends over 13 amino acids. V shed 6 bases, J shed 4 bases, and the junction held 4 bases outside the gene matches. The germline gives CDR1 MGHDK, CDR2 SYGVNS. CDR3 amino acids: CASRGTGGETQYF. The CDR3 DNA follows: TGTGCCAGCAGGGGGACAGGCGGAGAGACCCAGTACTTC.